The sequence of this T cell receptor (beta chain) was determined in a study of CD8+CD57+ T cells in acquired aplastic anemia. CDR1 is SEHNR and CDR2 is FQNEAQ in the germline V gene (reference sequence). V shed 7 bases and J shed 9 bases, with 16 bases lying between them. This CDR3 is 12 amino acids long. Patients included in sequencing had previously demonstrated CD8+CD57+ cell expansion by flow cytometry. Every patient was diagnosed with severe acquired aplastic anemia. In its sample, this clonotype was seen a few times. A much more abundant neighbour one base away suggests this may be a read error. TCR beta VDJ combinations and CDR3 sequences were profiled from genomic DNA. MiXCR was run by TCRdb on the reads, yielding one entry per CDR3 protein. This sample has approximately 120,000 distinct CDR3 sequences; about 43% occur once, and the top ten carry about 2.4%.

The sequencing input was sorted CD4+, CD8+, or CD8+CD57+ T cells (not recorded which) from PBMCs. J is TRBJ2-7 and V is TRBV7-9; the D gene could be TRBD1 or TRBD2 (5 bases each). The sequence came from a human donor with aplastic anemia. CDR3 nucleotide sequence: TGTGCCAGCACCTACGGGGACGGAGGGCAGTACTTC. This sequence encodes CASTYGDGGQYF.